This T cell receptor beta chain derives from a study of blood T cell repertoires in COVID-19 (TCRdb year 2020). Regarding the study in general: Samples from collaborators originated in the United States, Italy and Spain and spanned both the acute and convalescent phases of COVID-19. A freely available public database, intended as a resource for researchers studying the immune response to SARS-CoV-2, is where the repertoires were released. Where available, HLA class I and class II types were taken from metadata supplied by the sample provider and were not determined by assay-based typing. Samples were obtained from the ongoing ImmuneRACE study (first 160 participants) and from 1,254 subjects provided by 6 global collaborators. The material from the prospective study consisted of cDNA or gDNA derived from T cells, B-cell-depleted T cells, or PBMCs. Deeply sampled blood TCRbeta repertoires from subjects exposed to, actively infected with, or recovered from COVID-19 were included in the dataset. Nearly every sample came with metadata listing a de-identified subject ID, COVID-19 status, age in years and sex. The study at large found these results: The amount of clinical and demographic metadata varied by source and participant and was provided uncurated.

Regarding this clone: No cognate antigen has been identified for it. No much larger clone exists at a distance of one base, and base qualities are not known.

Participants in the prospective study were aged about 18 to 95 years, lived in more than 20 United States geographic areas, and enrolled through a virtual design. In the prospective study, participants were assigned to cohorts based on the clinical history participants reported in a screening survey and a study questionnaire. Recovered participants in ImmuneRACE Cohort 3 were defined by two consecutive negative NP/OP PCR tests, clearance by a healthcare professional, or resolution of symptoms. Mobile phlebotomists in the prospective study collected whole blood, serum and a nasopharyngeal or oropharyngeal swab from every participant. Additional blood draws and questionnaires over a roughly two-month period could optionally be provided by prospective study participants. Prospective study blood samples were shipped either frozen or at room temperature before DNA extraction. TCRbeta CDR3 regions were amplified from genomic DNA by means of the immunoSEQ Assay, a bias-controlled multiplex PCR. The authors' pipeline ran thus. The number of nucleated cells in each sample was estimated from the amplification of reference gene primers within the assay. To quantify the absolute abundance of each unique TCRbeta CDR3 rearrangement, sequence reads were collapsed and filtered. For each sample, productive Simpson clonality was calculated as the square root of Simpson's diversity index across productive rearrangements. TCRdb retrieved this table from immuneACCESS and kept in-frame rearrangements only. Not all clones are present; in checked studies, unresolved V genes account for under half, and no reason is known for the remainder. For V, J and clone size, that table is used; D and trimming come from the DNA. The sample table contains 350,000 to 450,000 clones; only one count was recorded for roughly four fifths of them. Jointly, the top ten make up approximately 4.7% of the sample.

Trimming takes 7 bases off V and 4 bases off J; junction bases not matched to a gene: 5. The CDR3 spans 14 residues, from the cysteine through the phenylalanine. Of the read, only the CDR3 DNA is kept; its 42 bases are in frame from base 1. Reading the germline V gene (reference sequence) gives CDR1 MNHNY and CDR2 SVGAGI. What was sequenced was PBMCs or T cells enriched from blood (not recorded which). In this chain, TRBV6-6 is recombined with TRBJ2-2; TRBD2 lines up with 8 middle nucleotides. The receptor's source is a woman between 45 and 60 years old who had recovered from COVID-19. The DNA sequence is given as TGTGCCAGCATCGCGGGGGGCGGCACCGGGGAGCTGTTTTTT. It codes for CASIAGGGTGELFF.